At least ten counts were recorded for the clone carrying this T cell receptor beta chain. Its antigen is unidentified. These data originate in a study of T cells in Graves' hyperthyroidism and ophthalmopathy. Whole-study findings and limits: Blood shared most expanded thyroid clonotypes above 0.001. For ophthalmopathy, model prediction preceded onset by a median about 6.4 months. From stable hyperthyroidism, ophthalmopathy was set apart by a 13 V-J model.

Germline assignment: CDR1 SQVTM and CDR2 ANQGSEA. The V gene end was trimmed by 3 bases and the J gene end by 6 bases; junction bases not matched to a gene: 7. CDR3 size: 13 residues. Ophthalmopathy patients all had a Clinical Activity Score of at least 3, a NOSPECS grade of at least 4 and disease under 3 months old. The source material, RNA transcripts, was used to amplify TCR beta CDR3 regions. When the TCR CDR3 underwent first-round RT-PCR, the HTBI primer set was used. TCRdb ran MiXCR on the multiplex PCR reads and lists one entry per CDR3 protein. The sample lists 530,000 or so distinct CDR3 sequences; approximately 17% were seen once.

The sample was blood. The source is a woman aged 18-35 years with Graves' ophthalmopathy. V gene TRBV29-1 combines with J gene TRBJ1-1; 7 bases map to TRBD1. The CDR3 protein is CSVEHTGQPEAFF. The CDR3 coding sequence is TGCAGCGTTGAGCATACGGGACAGCCTGAAGCTTTCTTT.